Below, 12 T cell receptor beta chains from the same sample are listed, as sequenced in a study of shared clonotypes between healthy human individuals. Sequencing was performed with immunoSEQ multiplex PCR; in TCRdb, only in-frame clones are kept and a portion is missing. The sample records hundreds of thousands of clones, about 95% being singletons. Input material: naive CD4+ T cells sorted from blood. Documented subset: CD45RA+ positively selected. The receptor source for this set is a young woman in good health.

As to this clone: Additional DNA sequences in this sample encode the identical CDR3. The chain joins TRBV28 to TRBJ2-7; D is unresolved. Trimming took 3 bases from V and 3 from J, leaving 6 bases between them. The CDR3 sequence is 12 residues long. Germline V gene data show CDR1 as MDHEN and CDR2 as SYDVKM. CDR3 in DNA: TGTGCCAGCAGTTTGACAAGCTACGAGCAGTACTTC. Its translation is CASSLTSYEQYF.

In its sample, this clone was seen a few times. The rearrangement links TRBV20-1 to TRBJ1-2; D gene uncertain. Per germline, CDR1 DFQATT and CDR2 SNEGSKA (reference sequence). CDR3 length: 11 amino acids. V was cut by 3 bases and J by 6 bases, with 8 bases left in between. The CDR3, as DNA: TGCAGTGCTAGGAAGACTAATGGCTACACCTTC. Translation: CSARKTNGYTF.

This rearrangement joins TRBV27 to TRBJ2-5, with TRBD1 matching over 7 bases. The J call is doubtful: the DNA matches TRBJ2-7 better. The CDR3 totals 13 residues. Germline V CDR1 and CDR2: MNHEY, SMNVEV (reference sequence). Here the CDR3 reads CASRQGMENEQYF. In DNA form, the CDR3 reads TGTGCCAGCAGACAGGGGATGGAGAACGAGCAGTACTTC.

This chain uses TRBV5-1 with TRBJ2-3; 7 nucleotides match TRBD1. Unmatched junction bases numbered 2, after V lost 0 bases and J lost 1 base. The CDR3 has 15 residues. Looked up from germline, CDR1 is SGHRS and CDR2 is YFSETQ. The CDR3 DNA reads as TGCGCCAGCAGCTTGGAGGGACAGCGCACAGATACGCAGTATTTT. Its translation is CASSLEGQRTDTQYF.

The CDR3 DNA is TGTGCCACCAGCAGAGAAACAGGGTCCACTAATGAAAAACTGTTTTTT. It specifies CATSRETGSTNEKLFF. The chain links TRBV15 to TRBJ1-4; D may be TRBD1 (6 bases). Trimming stripped 0 bases from V and 2 bases from J, with 10 bases between. The length of the CDR3 is 16 residues. Germline CDR1 reads LNHNV; CDR2 reads YYDKDF (reference sequence).

Here the CDR3 DNA reads TGCGCCAGCAGCTTGGTCGACAGGCGTGTCAATGAGCAGTTCTTC. It translates to CASSLVDRRVNEQFF. This chain links TRBV5-1 with TRBJ2-1; the D gene is possibly TRBD1 (6 bases). V lost 0 bases and J 6 bases, leaving 13 bases between the germline ends. Germline V gene data show CDR1 as SGHRS and CDR2 as YFSETQ. This CDR3 region has 15 residues.

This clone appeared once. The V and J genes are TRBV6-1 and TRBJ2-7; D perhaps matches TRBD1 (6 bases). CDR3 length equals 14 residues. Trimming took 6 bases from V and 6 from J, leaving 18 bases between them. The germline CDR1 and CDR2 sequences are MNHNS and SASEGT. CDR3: CASSSVQGETEQYF. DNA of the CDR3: TGTGCCAGCAGCTCGGTACAGGGTGAGACCGAGCAGTACTTC.

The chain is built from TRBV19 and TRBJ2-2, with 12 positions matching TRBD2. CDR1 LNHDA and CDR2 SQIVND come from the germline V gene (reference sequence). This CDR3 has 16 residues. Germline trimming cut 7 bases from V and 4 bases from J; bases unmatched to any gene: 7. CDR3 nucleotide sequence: TGTGCCAGTATTCCTAGCGGGAGGGCCTTCACCGGGGAGCTGTTTTTT. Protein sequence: CASIPSGRAFTGELFF.

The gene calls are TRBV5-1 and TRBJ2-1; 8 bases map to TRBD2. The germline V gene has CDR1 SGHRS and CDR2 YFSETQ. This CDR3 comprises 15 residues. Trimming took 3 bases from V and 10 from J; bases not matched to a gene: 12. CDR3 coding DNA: TGCGCCAGCAGCTCAACTAGCGGTCACGAGAAAGAGCAGTTCTTC. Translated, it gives CASSSTSGHEKEQFF.

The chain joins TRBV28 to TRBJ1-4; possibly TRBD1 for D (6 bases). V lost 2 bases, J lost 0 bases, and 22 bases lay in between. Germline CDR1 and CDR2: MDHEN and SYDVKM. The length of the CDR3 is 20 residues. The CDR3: CASSLPLGQTNLATNEKLFF. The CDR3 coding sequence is TGTGCCAGCAGTTTACCCTTAGGACAGACCAACCTTGCAACTAATGAAAAACTGTTTTTT.

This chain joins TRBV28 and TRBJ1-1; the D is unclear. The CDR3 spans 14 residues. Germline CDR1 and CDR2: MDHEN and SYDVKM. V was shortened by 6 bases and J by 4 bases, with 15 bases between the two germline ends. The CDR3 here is CASRETRGVTEAFF. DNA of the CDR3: TGTGCCAGCAGAGAGACACGGGGAGTCACTGAAGCTTTCTTT.

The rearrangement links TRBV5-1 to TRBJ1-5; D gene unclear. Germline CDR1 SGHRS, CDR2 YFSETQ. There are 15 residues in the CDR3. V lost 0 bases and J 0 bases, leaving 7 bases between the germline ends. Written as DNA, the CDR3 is TGCGCCAGCAGCTTGGATGGGTTTAGCAATCAGCCCCAGCATTTT. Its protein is CASSLDGFSNQPQHF.